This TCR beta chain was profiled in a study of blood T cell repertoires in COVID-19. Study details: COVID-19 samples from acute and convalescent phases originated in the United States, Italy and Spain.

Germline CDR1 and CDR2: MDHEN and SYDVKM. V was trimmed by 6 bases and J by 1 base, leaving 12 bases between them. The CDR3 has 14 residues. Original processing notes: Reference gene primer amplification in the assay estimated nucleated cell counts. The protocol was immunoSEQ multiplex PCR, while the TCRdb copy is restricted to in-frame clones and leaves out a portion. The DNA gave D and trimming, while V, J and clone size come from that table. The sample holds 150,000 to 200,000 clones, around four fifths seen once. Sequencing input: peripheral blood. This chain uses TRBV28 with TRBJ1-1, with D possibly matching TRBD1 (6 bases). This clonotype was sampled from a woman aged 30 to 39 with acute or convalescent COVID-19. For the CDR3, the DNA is TGTGCCAGCAGAGCTGGACAGAAGAACACTGAAGCTTTCTTT. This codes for CASRAGQKNTEAFF.